A selection of T cell receptor beta chains follows, all from one sample in a study of cytomegalovirus exposure and HLA in healthy donors. Measured with immunoSEQ multiplex PCR; TCRdb has only the in-frame clones, and not every one. In the table there are 100,000 or so clones, about 85% of which are singletons. What was sequenced was PBMCs. The origin of the receptors is a young woman in good health and CMV-seropositive. CDR3s include the opening cysteine and the closing phenylalanine or tryptophan. D genes are given only for firm matches. Only some rows state a clone size, as once, few, many or a class for expanded clones.

CASSTDRFEKLFF TGTGCCAGCAGTACGGACAGATTCGAAAAACTGTTTTTT once - TRBJ1-4 TRBV6-6
CASSLVGLAGVRTDTQYF TGTGCCAGCAGCTTGGTCGGACTAGCGGGAGTAAGGACAGATACGCAGTATTTT - TRBD2 TRBJ2-3 TRBV5-4
CASSQDVRSQETQYF TGCGCCAGCAGCCAAGATGTCCGGTCTCAAGAGACCCAGTACTTC - - TRBJ2-5 TRBV4-1
CSAPASGYTF TGCAGTGCTCCCGCGAGTGGCTACACCTTC few - TRBJ1-2 TRBV20-1
CASSYGDTEAFF TGTGCCAGCAGTTACGGAGATACTGAAGCTTTCTTT - - TRBJ1-1 TRBV6-5
CASSEQGWGEQYF TGTGCCAGCAGTGAACAGGGTTGGGGCGAGCAGTACTTC - - TRBJ2-7 TRBV6-1
CASSLRQGRYEQYF TGTGCCAGCAGTCTTAGACAGGGCCGCTACGAGCAGTACTTC - TRBD1 TRBJ2-7 TRBV28
CASSRTGGTGANVLTF TGTGCCAGCAGCCGCACGGGGGGGACGGGGGCCAACGTCCTGACTTTC - TRBD2 TRBJ2-6 TRBV7-6
CASSLVRGGTEAFF TGTGCCAGCAGCTTAGTTAGGGGGGGCACTGAAGCTTTCTTT - - TRBJ1-1 TRBV11-3
CASSRQGWSGNTIYF TGTGCCAGCAGTCGCCAGGGATGGTCTGGAAACACCATATATTTT - - TRBJ1-3 TRBV28
CATLTRGAFFTGHNEQFF TGTGCCACCTTGACGCGCGGGGCGTTTTTTACGGGCCACAATGAGCAGTTCTTC - - TRBJ2-1 TRBV28
CASSAPGQANNEQFF TGTGCCAGCAGCGCCCCGGGACAGGCCAACAATGAGCAGTTCTTC - TRBD1 TRBJ2-1 TRBV9
CAWSVRRLAKNIQYF TGTGCCTGGAGTGTGAGGAGACTAGCCAAAAACATTCAGTACTTC - - TRBJ2-4 TRBV30
CSVKGVGEKLFF TGCAGCGTCAAGGGGGTCGGGGAAAAACTGTTTTTT - - TRBJ1-4 TRBV29-1
CASNTDRGREKLFF TGTGCCAGCAACACCGACAGGGGGCGAGAAAAACTGTTTTTT - TRBD1 TRBJ1-4 TRBV28
CASSPPLQAANYGYTF TGTGCCAGCAGTCCACCCCTACAGGCAGCTAACTATGGCTACACCTTC - - TRBJ1-2 TRBV7-9
CASSLGGQGAFGYTF TGTGCCAGCAGCTTGGGGGGACAGGGGGCTTTTGGCTACACCTTC - TRBD1 TRBJ1-2 TRBV7-2
CASSPPAKGGVHQPQHF TGTGCCAGCTCACCACCGGCGAAAGGGGGAGTCCATCAGCCCCAGCATTTT - - TRBJ1-5 TRBV18
CATTGSSYEQYF TGTGCCACAACAGGGAGCTCCTACGAGCAGTACTTC - - TRBJ2-7 TRBV13
CASSLNVGRGGLDEQFF TGTGCCAGCAGCTTGAATGTTGGTCGGGGGGGCCTCGATGAGCAGTTCTTC - TRBD2 TRBJ2-1 TRBV5-4
CARLRAGDYEQYF TGTGCTAGGCTGAGGGCAGGGGACTACGAGCAGTACTTC once - TRBJ2-7 TRBV7-7
CASSLGQSNYGYTF TGTGCCAGCAGCCTCGGACAGTCTAACTATGGCTACACCTTC - - TRBJ1-2 TRBV9
CASTWGGLRKANEQFF TGCGCCAGCACCTGGGGGGGCCTCCGAAAAGCGAATGAGCAGTTCTTC - - TRBJ2-1 TRBV5-1
CASSEHGGYGYTF TGTGCCAGCAGTGAACACGGGGGGTATGGCTACACCTTC once - TRBJ1-2 TRBV6-1
CASIRTGAAYGYTF TGTGCCAGCATCAGGACAGGGGCCGCATATGGCTACACCTTC - TRBD1 TRBJ1-2 TRBV28
CASSFPGGTDTQYF TGTGCCAGCAGTTTCCCGGGGGGCACAGATACGCAGTATTTT - - TRBJ2-3 TRBV28
CASSSGVGDRAYEQYF TGTGCCAGCAGCTCCGGGGTGGGGGACAGGGCGTACGAGCAGTACTTC - TRBD1 TRBJ2-7 TRBV9
CASSLGRTPRKGNEQFF TGTGCCAGCAGCTTAGGGAGGACCCCCCGGAAGGGCAATGAGCAGTTCTTC - - TRBJ2-1 TRBV11-2
CATPSGAYNEQFF TGTGCCACCCCCAGTGGAGCATACAATGAGCAGTTCTTC - - TRBJ2-1 TRBV2
CSVDQNLAWDTQYF TGCAGCGTTGACCAAAATTTAGCGTGGGATACGCAGTATTTT - - TRBJ2-3 TRBV29-1
CASSLARTAPYEQYF TGTGCCAGCAGCTTAGCCCGGACAGCTCCCTACGAGCAGTACTTC - - TRBJ2-7 TRBV7-2
CASSGKTGIHGGYTF TGTGCCAGCAGTGGGAAAACAGGGATCCATGGTGGCTACACCTTC - - TRBJ1-2 TRBV25-1
CASKPGTWNYNEQFF TGCGCCAGCAAACCTGGGACATGGAACTACAATGAGCAGTTCTTC few - TRBJ2-1 TRBV4-1
CASSVGGFSAAEAFF TGTGCCAGCAGCGTAGGAGGTTTCAGCGCTGCTGAAGCTTTCTTT - - TRBJ1-1 TRBV9